Presented here are 29 T cell receptor beta chains from one specimen sequenced in a study of blood T cell repertoires in COVID-19. Profiled with immunoSEQ multiplex PCR; TCRdb holds only in-frame clones, not every one. The sample has 180,000 or so clones; around 80% are singletons. Sequencing was done on a sample of peripheral blood. All receptors come from a woman of 80 years or more with active or convalescent COVID-19.

The chain uses TRBV28 and TRBJ2-5, with a weak D call TRBD1 (5 bases). V was pared by 4 bases and J by 2 bases, with 11 bases between. The CDR3 length is 14 residues. CDR1 is MDHEN, CDR2 SYDVKM, per germline. CDR3 DNA sequence: TGTGCCAGCAGTTCTGCAGCAGGGCAAGAGACCCAGTACTTC. Encoded protein: CASSSAAGQETQYF. Based on the CDR3 plus reference TRBV28 and TRBJ2-5, the full variable domain is DVKVTQSSRYLVKRTGEKVFLECVQDMDHENMFWYRQDPGLGLRLIYFSYDVKMKEKGDIPEGYSVSREKKERFSLILESASTNQTSMYLCASSSAAGQETQYFGPGTRLLVL.

CDR3 sequence: CASTPRGGGDYGYTF. Written as DNA, the CDR3 is TGTGCCAGCACCCCCCGAGGGGGGGGCGACTATGGCTACACCTTC. This chain links TRBV2 with TRBJ1-2, with a possible D match to TRBD1 (6 bases). Germline CDR1 and CDR2: SNHLY and FYNNEI. This CDR3 is built from 15 residues. V was shortened by 7 bases and J by 3 bases, with 18 bases between the two germline ends.

This clone occurred many times. The genes are TRBV28 and TRBJ2-3; maybe TRBD1 (5 bases). V gave up 3 bases and J gave up 4 bases, with 14 bases separating them. Per the germline V gene, CDR1 is MDHEN and CDR2 is SYDVKM. The CDR3 runs 15 residues. DNA for the CDR3: TGTGCCAGCAGTTTGAAAGGGGATCGACCAGATACGCAGTATTTT. Its protein is CASSLKGDRPDTQYF.

The V and J genes are TRBV28 and TRBJ1-4; 9 bases agree with TRBD1. The V gene's germline CDR1 is MDHEN and CDR2 SYDVKM. V was clipped by 6 bases and J by 2 bases; unmatched bases: 4. The CDR3 consists of 15 residues. The chain's CDR3 is CASSRQGGTNEKLFF. In DNA, the CDR3 is TGTGCCAGCAGCCGACAGGGGGGGACTAATGAAAAACTGTTTTTT.

J is TRBJ1-1 and V is TRBV4-1; D not certain. The V end lost 4 bases, the J end lost 3 bases, and 12 bases lay between the germline ends. This CDR3 is built from 14 residues. Germline values: CDR1 MGHRA, CDR2 YSYEKL. CDR3 sequence (DNA): TGCGCCAGCAGCCTGGGAGTGGGGTACACTGAAGCTTTCTTT. Protein: CASSLGVGYTEAFF.

This clone was recorded only once. The chain uses TRBV23-1 and TRBJ1-1; D call uncertain. TRBV23-1 is an open reading frame whose function is uncertain. The germline V and J ends were trimmed by 0 bases and 5 bases, with 7 bases remaining between them. This CDR3 has 13 amino acids. The CDR3: CASSQSAGTEAFF. The CDR3 region has the DNA TGCGCCAGCAGTCAATCAGCAGGAACTGAAGCTTTCTTT.

Worth noting for this clone: Other DNA variants within this sample encode the same CDR3. The chain employs TRBV18 and TRBJ1-1; TRBD1 agrees at 9 bases. The germline gives CDR1 KGHSH, CDR2 LQKENI. With V trimmed by 3 bases and J by 8 bases, 4 bases remained unmatched. CDR3 length: 13 residues. The CDR3 coding sequence is TGTGCCAGCTCACCGCGGACAGGGGCAGAAGCTTTCTTT. This sequence encodes CASSPRTGAEAFF.

The chain has TRBV7-2 and TRBJ1-5; TRBD1 agrees at 7 bases. J lost 2 bases, V lost 2 bases, and 3 bases had no gene match. This CDR3 has 15 residues. CDR1 is SGHTA and CDR2 is FQGNSA in the germline V gene. The CDR3 region is CASSLFRGGNQPQHF. CDR3 in DNA: TGTGCCAGCAGCTTATTCAGGGGGGGCAATCAGCCCCAGCATTTT.

This sequence joins TRBV28 and TRBJ1-5; 8 nucleotides match TRBD1. Per germline, CDR1 MDHEN and CDR2 SYDVKM. The CDR3 is made up of 15 amino acids. The J segment lost 11 bases and the V segment lost 4 bases, leaving 13 bases of the junction unmatched. The CDR3 loop reads CASSSTGTGLRAQHF. The CDR3 DNA reads as TGTGCCAGCAGTTCGACCGGGACAGGACTTAGGGCCCAGCATTTT.

The chain combines TRBV23-1 with TRBJ1-2; D is uncertain. TRBV23-1 is an ORF; its function is uncertain. The V end was cut by 4 bases, the J end by 7 bases, with 19 bases between. The CDR3 runs 15 residues. The CDR3 loop is CASSPPDLGLGGYTF. The CDR3 region has the DNA TGCGCCAGCAGTCCTCCCGATCTTGGGCTTGGTGGCTACACCTTC.

Only a few counts were recorded for this clone. This sequence joins TRBV7-8 and TRBJ2-7; D unclear. Germline V gene lookup returns CDR1 SGHVS and CDR2 FQNEAQ. Trimming stripped 5 bases from V and 0 bases from J, with 17 bases between. The CDR3 has 16 residues. The CDR3 sequence: CASSPRSRVSSYEQYF. The CDR3 bases are TGTGCCAGCAGCCCAAGATCCCGGGTGAGCTCCTACGAGCAGTACTTC.

The chain employs TRBV6-8 and TRBJ1-1; D gene ambiguous. The CDR3 is 12 amino acids. V dropped 6 bases and J dropped 2 bases, with 7 bases sitting between them. CDR1 is MNHGY and CDR2 is SAAAGT in the germline V gene. CDR3 sequence (DNA): TGTGCCAGCAGCCTCCCCAACACTGAAGCTTTCTTT. Its protein product is CASSLPNTEAFF.

The chain employs TRBV18 and TRBJ2-7, with 8 bases matching TRBD2. The germline gives CDR1 KGHSH, CDR2 LQKENI. Trimming cost V 3 bases and J 6 bases; bases outside gene matches: 4. This CDR3 has 13 residues. CDR3 loop: CASSPSGVGEQYF. The CDR3 DNA sequence: TGTGCCAGCTCACCTAGCGGGGTTGGCGAGCAGTACTTC. Full variable domain (remainder filled in from reference TRBV18 and TRBJ2-7): NAGVMQNPRHLVRRRGQEARLRCSPMKGHSHVYWYRQLPEEGLKFMVYLQKENIIDESGMPKERFSAEFPKEGPSILRIQQVVRGDSAAYFCASSPSGVGEQYFGPGTRLTVT.

The gene calls are TRBV18 and TRBJ2-7, with D possibly matching TRBD1 (6 bases). CDR1 is KGHSH and CDR2 is LQKENI in the germline V gene. This CDR3 region has 13 residues. Trimming removed 4 bases at V and 4 bases at J, with 11 bases between. The CDR3 is CASSQTQGYEQYF. The CDR3 DNA reads TGTGCCAGCTCACAAACACAGGGATACGAGCAGTACTTC.

The gene calls are TRBV2 and TRBJ2-6, with 9 bases lining up with TRBD2. Germline V lookup: CDR1 SNHLY, CDR2 FYNNEI. The V segment lost 5 bases and the J segment 0 bases; nucleotides outside the gene matches: 5. The CDR3 covers 17 residues. The CDR3 protein is CASSYGGGVSGANVLTF. Written as DNA, the CDR3 is TGTGCCAGCAGTTATGGCGGGGGGGTCTCTGGGGCCAACGTCCTGACTTTC. The full variable domain, its missing parts supplied by reference TRBV2 and TRBJ2-6, is EPEVTQTPSHQVTQMGQEVILRCVPISNHLYFYWYRQILGQKVEFLVSFYNNEISEKSEIFDDQFSVERPDGSNFTLKIRSTKLEDSAMYFCASSYGGGVSGANVLTFGAGSRLTVL.

The chain joins TRBV6-5 to TRBJ2-5; 10 bases line up with TRBD1. CDR1 is MNHEY, CDR2 SVGAGI, per germline. V lost 2 bases to trimming and J lost 5 bases; unmatched junction nucleotides: 8. CDR3 length: 16 residues. The CDR3 sequence is CASSYTRQGADETQYF. The DNA of the CDR3 is TGTGCCAGCAGTTACACCCGACAGGGGGCAGATGAGACCCAGTACTTC.

This clone occurred once. The chain carries TRBV15 and TRBJ1-3; a weak D match, TRBD1 (6 bases). The CDR3 is 18 amino acids. V lost 0 bases and J 0 bases, leaving 15 bases between the germline ends. Germline V gene lookup returns CDR1 LNHNV and CDR2 YYDKDF (reference sequence). This CDR3 reads CATSREKQGLVSGNTIYF. For the CDR3, the DNA is TGTGCCACCAGCAGAGAAAAACAGGGACTAGTCTCTGGAAACACCATATATTTT.

The chain employs TRBV7-9 and TRBJ2-1, with D hard to call. Trimming removed 6 bases at V and 9 bases at J, with 9 bases between. This CDR3 comprises 11 residues. CDR1 and CDR2 (germline): SEHNR, FQNEAQ (reference sequence). In nucleotides, the CDR3 is TGTGCCAGCAGGAACTCCGGTGAGCAGTTCTTC. Translation gives CASRNSGEQFF.

The genes are TRBV7-6 and TRBJ2-5; a weak D match, TRBD1 (6 bases). Germline CDR1 is SGHVS and CDR2 is FNYEAQ. The CDR3 extends over 16 amino acids. Trimming stripped 0 bases from V and 4 bases from J, with 15 bases between. CDR3 DNA sequence: TGTGCCAGCAGCTTAGCGCCCGTACCAGGGGCAGAGACCCAGTACTTC. Translation: CASSLAPVPGAETQYF.

The rearrangement joins TRBV19 to TRBJ2-2, with D perhaps matching TRBD2 (6 bases). This CDR3 region has 17 residues. Germline V gives CDR1 LNHDA, CDR2 SQIVND (reference sequence). V lost 7 bases and J lost 1, with 19 bases in between. The CDR3 region is CASKSSGLPLNTGELFF. The CDR3 region has the DNA TGTGCCAGTAAGAGTTCAGGACTACCTCTGAACACCGGGGAGCTGTTTTTT. Looking up the rest from reference TRBV19 and TRBJ2-2 gives the full variable domain: DGGITQSPKYLFRKEGQNVTLSCEQNLNHDAMYWYRQDPGQGLRLIYYSQIVNDFQKGDIAEGYSVSREKKESFPLTVTSAQKNPTAFYLCASKSSGLPLNTGELFFGEGSRLTVL.

The sample holds one count of this clone. The chain combines TRBV18 with TRBJ1-1; maybe TRBD1 (5 bases). With 3 bases removed from V and 5 bases from J, the gap between germline ends came to 13 bases. This CDR3 is 14 amino acids long. Germline CDR1 is KGHSH and CDR2 is LQKENI. CDR3 sequence reads: CASSPAGVRTEAFF. The DNA for the CDR3 is TGTGCCAGCTCACCGGCGGGGGTAAGAACTGAAGCTTTCTTT.

The chain employs TRBV6-4 and TRBJ1-5; weak D call: TRBD1 (6 bases). Per germline, CDR1 MRHNA and CDR2 SNTAGT. This CDR3 contains 14 residues. V was shortened by 7 bases and J by 2 bases, with 12 bases between the two germline ends. The CDR3 coding sequence is TGTGCCAGCACCCTACAGGGAGGCAATCAGCCCCAGCATTTT. This sequence encodes CASTLQGGNQPQHF.

J is TRBJ1-6 and V is TRBV28; D is ambiguous. This CDR3 spans 18 amino acids. V shed 8 bases and J shed 1 base, with 21 bases lying between them. Germline assignment: CDR1 MDHEN and CDR2 SYDVKM. CDR3 sequence reads: CASVDAEYRGSYNSPLHF. CDR3 coding DNA: TGTGCCAGCGTTGACGCAGAGTATCGAGGATCCTATAATTCACCCCTCCACTTT.

V is TRBV7-9 and J is TRBJ1-2; 8 nucleotides align to TRBD1. The trim removed 4 bases at V and 6 bases at J, leaving 7 bases unmatched. The CDR3 sequence is 14 residues long. Per germline, CDR1 SEHNR and CDR2 FQNEAQ (reference sequence). For the CDR3, the DNA is TGTGCCAGCAGCTGGGGACAGGCACTCAATGGCTACACCTTC. It specifies CASSWGQALNGYTF.

The genes are TRBV7-2 and TRBJ1-2; 7 bases are a match to TRBD1. The CDR3 runs 13 residues. Trimming took 5 bases from V and 8 from J; bases not matched to a gene: 8. Germline lookup yields CDR1 SGHTA and CDR2 FQGNSA. CDR3 amino acids: CASSRRQGQGYTF. In DNA form, the CDR3 reads TGTGCCAGCAGCCGACGACAGGGTCAGGGCTACACCTTC.

This clone was detected only once. CDR3 DNA: TGTGCCAGCACCGGACAGCAGAACACTGAAGCTTTCTTT. Translated: CASTGQQNTEAFF. The chain uses TRBV28 and TRBJ1-1; perhaps TRBD1 as D (6 bases). Per germline, CDR1 MDHEN and CDR2 SYDVKM. Trimming stripped 7 bases from V and 1 base from J, with 10 bases between. The length of the CDR3 is 13 residues. The variable domain in full, completed from reference TRBV28 and TRBJ1-1, reads DVKVTQSSRYLVKRTGEKVFLECVQDMDHENMFWYRQDPGLGLRLIYFSYDVKMKEKGDIPEGYSVSREKKERFSLILESASTNQTSMYLCASTGQQNTEAFFGQGTRLTVV.

The CDR3 loop reads CASSVGQQETQYF. The DNA for the CDR3 is TGTGCCAGCAGCGTAGGGCAGCAAGAGACCCAGTACTTC. The chain is built from TRBV9 and TRBJ2-5; no clear D. In germline, CDR1 is SGDLS, CDR2 YYNGEE. V lost 0 bases and J lost 2, with 5 bases in between. This CDR3 comprises 13 residues.

The chain carries TRBV21-1 and TRBJ1-1; the table's D call TRBD1 went unverified against the DNA. TRBV21-1 has pseudogene status. The CDR3 is made up of 13 amino acids. The CDR3 spells CASSKSRTGEAFF. For the CDR3, the DNA is TGTGCCAGCAGCAAAAGTCGGACAGGTGAAGCTTTCTTT.

CDR3 protein: CSVDLRGNGVDEQYF. CDR3 nucleotides: TGCAGCGTTGATCTTAGGGGGAATGGTGTTGACGAGCAGTACTTC. J is TRBJ2-7 and V is TRBV29-1; the D gene is possibly TRBD1 (6 bases). The germline V gene encodes CDR1 SQVTM and CDR2 ANQGSEA. CDR3 size: 15 residues. Trimming removed 3 bases at V and 5 bases at J, with 20 bases between.